This entry features one T cell receptor beta chain sequence. The data originate from a study of blood T cell repertoires in COVID-19. The overall study: In each case, the material was cDNA or gDNA derived from T cells, B-cell-depleted T cells, or PBMCs.

Authors' methods: Using reference gene primer amplification, nucleated cell counts were estimated. Method: immunoSEQ multiplex PCR; TCRdb's copy keeps in-frame clones and lacks some. The V and J calls and the clone size are those of that table, but D and trimming were determined from the DNA. The table has fewer than 500,000 clones, roughly 90% seen once. This CDR3 contains 15 residues. V lost 3 bases, J lost 1 base, and 13 bases lay in between. Looked up from germline, CDR1 is SGHTA and CDR2 is FQGNSA. The specimen was peripheral blood. The TCR was taken from a man aged 18-30 years with COVID-19, enrolled during active disease. The chain recombines TRBV7-2 with TRBJ2-7; no firm D call. CDR3 sequence (DNA): TGTGCCAGCAGCTTGATGGAGCTCACTTCCTACGAGCAGTACTTC. This codes for CASSLMELTSYEQYF.